This TCR beta chain was captured by sequencing in a study of CD8 T cells in ankylosing spondylitis. Study findings and constraints: The authors reported significant enrichment of disease-linked clones in matched ankylosing spondylitis synovial fluid. A motif in TCR beta, a set of 8 or 9 highly homologous variants, appeared characteristic of ankylosing spondylitis blood.

This CDR3 has 15 amino acids. The J segment lost 8 bases and the V segment lost 5 bases, leaving 11 bases of the junction unmatched. Looked up from germline, CDR1 is SGHTA and CDR2 is FQGNSA. Library preparation for TCR beta used quantitative 5'-RACE with molecular barcodes. One entry per CDR3 protein results from TCRdb running MiXCR on the 5' RACE reads. The table shows approximately 500,000 distinct CDR3 sequences, with approximately 12% occurring only once. This clonotype was seen a handful of times. Its antigen is still unknown. The sample taken for sequencing was blood, either unsorted or a sorted T cell fraction (not recorded which). The sequence was collected from a male donor with ankylosing spondylitis. The V and J genes are TRBV7-2 and TRBJ2-1; 8 bases map to TRBD2. The CDR3 region has the DNA TGTGCCAGCAGCGGCGGGACTAGAGACGGCGATGAGCAGTTCTTC. This translates into CASSGGTRDGDEQFF.